The source of this T cell receptor beta chain is a study of blood T cell repertoires in COVID-19. Across the study: Italy, Spain and the United States were the sources of the convalescent and acute COVID-19 samples. From T cells, B-cell-depleted T cells, or PBMCs came the material, which was cDNA or gDNA.

V lost 3 bases, J lost 4 bases, and 6 bases stayed unmatched. The CDR3 is 16 residues long. In germline, CDR1 is LGHDT, CDR2 YNNKEL (reference sequence). TCRdb's table, derived via immunoSEQ multiplex PCR, lists solely in-frame clones and lacks some. The table has around 150,000 clones, over 65% seen once. This clonotype was sampled from a man between 65 and 85 years old with acute or convalescent COVID-19. The source material was peripheral blood. This chain joins TRBV3-1 (or the pseudogene TRBV3-2) and TRBJ1-2; 12 bases align to TRBD1. This chain's CDR3 is CASSQAGTGGFYGYTF. The CDR3 nucleotides read TGTGCCAGCAGCCAGGCTGGGACAGGGGGCTTCTATGGCTACACCTTC.